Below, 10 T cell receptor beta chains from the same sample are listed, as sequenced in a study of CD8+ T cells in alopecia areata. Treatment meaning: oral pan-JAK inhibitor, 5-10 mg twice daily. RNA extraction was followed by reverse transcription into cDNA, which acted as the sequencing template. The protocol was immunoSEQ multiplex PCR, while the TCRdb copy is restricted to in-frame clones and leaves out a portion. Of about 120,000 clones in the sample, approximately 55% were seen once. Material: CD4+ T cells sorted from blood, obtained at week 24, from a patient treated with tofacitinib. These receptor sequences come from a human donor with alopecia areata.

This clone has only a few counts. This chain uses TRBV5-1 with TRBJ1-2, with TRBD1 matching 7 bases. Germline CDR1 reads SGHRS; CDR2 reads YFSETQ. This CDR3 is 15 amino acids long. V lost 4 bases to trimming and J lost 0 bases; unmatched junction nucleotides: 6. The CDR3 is CASSLGTETNYGYTF. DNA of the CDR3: TGCGCCAGCAGCCTAGGGACAGAAACTAACTATGGCTACACCTTC.

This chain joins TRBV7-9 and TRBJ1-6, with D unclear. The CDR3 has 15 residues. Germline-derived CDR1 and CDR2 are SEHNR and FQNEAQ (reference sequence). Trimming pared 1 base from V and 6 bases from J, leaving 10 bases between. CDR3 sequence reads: CASSLEGGPNSPLHF. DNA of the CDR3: TGTGCCAGCAGCTTAGAAGGTGGGCCTAATTCACCCCTCCACTTT.

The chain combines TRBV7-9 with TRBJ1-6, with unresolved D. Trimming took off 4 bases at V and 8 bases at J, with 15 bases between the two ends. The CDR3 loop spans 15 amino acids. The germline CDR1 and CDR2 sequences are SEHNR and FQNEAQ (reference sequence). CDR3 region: CASSSPNIGDSPLHF. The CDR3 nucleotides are TGTGCCAGCAGCTCCCCAAACATCGGGGATTCACCCCTCCACTTT.

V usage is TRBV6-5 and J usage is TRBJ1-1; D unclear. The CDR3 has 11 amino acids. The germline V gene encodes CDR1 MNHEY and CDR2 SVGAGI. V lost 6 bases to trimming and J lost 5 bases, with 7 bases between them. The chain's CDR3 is CASSKGTEAFF. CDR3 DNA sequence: TGTGCCAGCAGCAAAGGTACTGAAGCTTTCTTT.

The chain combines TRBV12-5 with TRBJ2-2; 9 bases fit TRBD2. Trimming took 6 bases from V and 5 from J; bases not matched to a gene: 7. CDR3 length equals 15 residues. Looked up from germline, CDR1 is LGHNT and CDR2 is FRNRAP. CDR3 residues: CASGSGTSKTGELFF. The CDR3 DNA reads TGTGCTAGTGGCTCCGGGACTAGCAAGACCGGGGAGCTGTTTTTT.

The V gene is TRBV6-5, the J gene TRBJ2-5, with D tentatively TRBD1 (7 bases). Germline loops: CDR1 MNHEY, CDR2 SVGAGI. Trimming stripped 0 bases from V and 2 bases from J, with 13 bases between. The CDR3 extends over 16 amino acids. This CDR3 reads CASSYSAAGGQETQYF. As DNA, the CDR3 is TGTGCCAGCAGTTACTCGGCGGCAGGGGGGCAAGAGACCCAGTACTTC.

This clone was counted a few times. CDR3 protein: CASSLSGGFSGANVLTF. CDR3 sequence (DNA): TGTGCCAGCAGCTTGAGCGGGGGCTTCTCTGGGGCCAACGTCCTGACTTTC. The chain carries TRBV7-9 and TRBJ2-6; 8 positions match TRBD2. V lost 3 bases to trimming and J lost 0 bases; unmatched junction nucleotides: 4. The CDR3 contains 17 residues. Germline CDR1 and CDR2: SEHNR and FQNEAQ (reference sequence). Full variable domain (remainder filled in from reference TRBV7-9 and TRBJ2-6): DTGVSQNPRHKITKRGQNVTFRCDPISEHNRLYWYRQTLGQGPEFLTYFQNEAQLEKSRLLSDRFSAERPKGSFSTLEIQRTEQGDSAMYLCASSLSGGFSGANVLTFGAGSRLTVL.

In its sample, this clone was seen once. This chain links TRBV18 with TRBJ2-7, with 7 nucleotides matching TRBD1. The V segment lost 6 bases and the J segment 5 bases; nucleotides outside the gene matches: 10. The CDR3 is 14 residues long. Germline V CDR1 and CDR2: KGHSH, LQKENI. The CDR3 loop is CASSLQQGLDEQYF. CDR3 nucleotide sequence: TGTGCCAGCTCCTTGCAACAGGGGCTGGACGAGCAGTACTTC.

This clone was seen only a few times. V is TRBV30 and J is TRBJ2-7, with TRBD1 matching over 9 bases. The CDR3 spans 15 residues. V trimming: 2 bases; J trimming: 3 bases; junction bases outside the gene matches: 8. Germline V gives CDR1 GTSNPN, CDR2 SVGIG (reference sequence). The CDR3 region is CAWSSAGTGNYEQYF. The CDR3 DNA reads TGTGCCTGGAGTTCAGCCGGGACAGGGAACTACGAGCAGTACTTC.

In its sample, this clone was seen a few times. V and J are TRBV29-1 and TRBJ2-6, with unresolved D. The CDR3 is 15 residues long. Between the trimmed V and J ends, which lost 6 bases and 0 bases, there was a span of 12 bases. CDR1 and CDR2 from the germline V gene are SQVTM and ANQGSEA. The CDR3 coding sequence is TGCAGCGTGCGGCAGGTTACCTCTGGGGCCAACGTCCTGACTTTC. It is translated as CSVRQVTSGANVLTF.